The 29 T cell receptor beta chains given below trace back to one sample, sequenced in a study of human T cells and chemical hapten exposure. The authors' total RNA extraction used unfractionated whole blood. Separate cDNA molecules received unique molecular identifiers, which the library attached to them. In TCRdb, the reads were re-called with MiXCR into one record per CDR3 protein. There are around 120,000 distinct CDR3 sequences in the sample; 8% to 9.5% occur only once, and over 1.1% lies in the top ten. Sample: whole blood. These receptors came from a human donor in good health. Some clones in this sample may be carry-over from other donors' samples.

The table lists this clonotype with a few counts. The chain carries TRBV20-1 and TRBJ2-7, with 10 positions matching TRBD1. Germline-derived CDR1 and CDR2 are DFQATT and SNEGSKA (reference sequence). This CDR3 is 15 amino acids long. V lost 6 bases, J lost 4 bases, and 12 bases stayed unmatched. The CDR3: CSAEKPGQGIYEQYF. The CDR3 bases are TGCAGTGCCGAAAAGCCGGGACAGGGGATTTACGAGCAGTACTTC.

J is TRBJ2-3 and V is TRBV11-1; 12 bases match TRBD2. The J segment lost 2 bases and the V segment lost 5 bases, leaving 5 bases of the junction unmatched. CDR1 and CDR2 (germline): SGHAT, FQDESV (reference sequence). The CDR3 runs to 16 residues. The CDR3, as DNA: TGTGCCAGCAGCATCCTAGCGGGAGGGACCACAGATACGCAGTATTTT. Translating gives CASSILAGGTTDTQYF. The full variable domain, its missing parts supplied by reference TRBV11-1 and TRBJ2-3, is EAEVAQSPRYKITEKSQAVAFWCDPISGHATLYWYRQILGQGPELLVQFQDESVVDDSQLPKDRFSAERLKGVDSTLKIQPAELGDSAMYLCASSILAGGTTDTQYFGPGTRLTVL.

This chain uses TRBV20-1 with TRBJ2-7; 8 bases align to TRBD2. There are 16 residues in the CDR3. V was clipped by 0 bases and J by 5 bases; unmatched bases: 12. Germline CDR1 reads DFQATT; CDR2 reads SNEGSKA (reference sequence). The DNA of the CDR3 is TGCAGTGCTAGAGATCCCCACCGGGAGGGTCGGCACGAGCAGTACTTC. It translates to CSARDPHREGRHEQYF.

This clonotype was seen only a few times. The chain is built from TRBV7-3 and TRBJ2-2; D is uncertain. The CDR3 runs to 12 residues. Germline V CDR1 and CDR2: SGHTA, FQGTGA. Trimming cost V 5 bases and J 7 bases, with 8 bases left between them. The DNA for the CDR3 is TGTGCCAGCAGCCCCCTGGGCGGGGAGCTGTTTTTT. As protein: CASSPLGGELFF.

V and J are TRBV25-1 and TRBJ1-4; TRBD1 matches 7 bases. V lost 4 bases, J lost 3 bases, and 5 bases stayed unmatched. CDR1 and CDR2 from the germline V gene are MGHDK and SYGVNS. This CDR3 is 15 amino acids long. The CDR3 here is CASSGPGTANEKLFF. The DNA of the CDR3 is TGTGCCAGCAGTGGGCCCGGGACAGCTAATGAAAAACTGTTTTTT.

The chain employs TRBV5-5 and TRBJ2-7; perhaps TRBD2 as D (5 bases). Germline V gene lookup returns CDR1 SGHKS and CDR2 YYEKEE (reference sequence). Trimming cost V 0 bases and J 4 bases, with 26 bases left between them. CDR3 size: 19 residues. In DNA form, the CDR3 reads TGTGCCAGCAGCTTGGTGGTAACATGGCCACGACGGGAAGGGTACGAGCAGTACTTC. Protein sequence: CASSLVVTWPRREGYEQYF.

The J gene is TRBJ1-6, the V gene TRBV11-2; TRBD1 is a possible D gene (5 bases). Trimming left V 2 bases short and J 9 bases short, with 11 bases between. This CDR3 has 14 residues. The V gene's germline CDR1 is SGHAT and CDR2 FQNNGV. Here the CDR3 reads CASSLSGLGSPLHF. As DNA, the CDR3 is TGTGCCAGCAGCTTATCAGGGCTCGGTTCACCCCTCCACTTT. The complete variable domain, with remaining parts taken from reference TRBV11-2 and TRBJ1-6, reads EAGVAQSPRYKIIEKRQSVAFWCNPISGHATLYWYQQILGQGPKLLIQFQNNGVVDDSQLPKDRFSAERLKGVDSTLKIQPAKLEDSAVYLCASSLSGLGSPLHFGNGTRLTVT.

This clonotype has only a few counts. This rearrangement joins TRBV4-1 to TRBJ2-7, with 8 nucleotides matching TRBD1. V was pared by 0 bases and J by 2 bases, with 3 bases of the junction left unmatched. The germline V gene has CDR1 MGHRA and CDR2 YSYEKL. The CDR3 totals 15 residues. This CDR3 is CASSQDGQGTYEQYF. CDR3 in DNA: TGCGCCAGCAGCCAAGATGGACAGGGCACCTACGAGCAGTACTTC.

The J gene is TRBJ2-1, the V gene TRBV20-1; 11 nucleotides line up with TRBD1. From germline, CDR1 is DFQATT and CDR2 SNEGSKA (reference sequence). Losses at the gene ends were 6 bases for V and 0 bases for J; bases not matched to a gene: 13. The CDR3 totals 18 residues. CDR3 sequence reads: CSAPEAPGTGGSYNEQFF. The CDR3 DNA sequence: TGCAGTGCCCCCGAAGCCCCCGGGACAGGGGGCTCCTACAATGAGCAGTTCTTC.

This clonotype showed up many times. The chain couples TRBV5-1 to TRBJ1-1, with 8 nucleotides matching TRBD1. The CDR3 covers 14 residues. The junction had 13 bases not matched to a gene; V was cut back by 4 bases and J by 11 bases. The germline gives CDR1 SGHRS, CDR2 YFSETQ. CDR3 amino acids: CASSPQDRERDAFF. In DNA, the CDR3 is TGCGCCAGCAGCCCTCAGGACAGGGAAAGGGACGCTTTCTTT.

The chain couples TRBV7-2 to TRBJ1-2; TRBD1 might be the D (6 bases). The CDR3 runs to 13 residues. In germline, CDR1 is SGHTA, CDR2 FQGNSA. V was cut by 7 bases and J by 3 bases, with 12 bases left in between. DNA for the CDR3: TGTGCCAGCACCGGACAGAAATACTATGGCTACACCTTC. Translating gives CASTGQKYYGYTF.

The chain couples TRBV7-2 to TRBJ2-1; 9 nucleotides line up with TRBD1. Germline V CDR1 and CDR2: SGHTA, FQGNSA. CDR3 length equals 16 residues. V lost 3 bases and J lost 7; bases outside the gene matches: 10. CDR3 sequence: CASSFAQGAGKNEQFF. The CDR3 DNA reads TGTGCCAGCAGCTTTGCACAGGGGGCGGGGAAAAATGAGCAGTTCTTC.

In its sample, this clonotype was seen many times. The genes are TRBV5-1 and TRBJ2-1; TRBD2 might be the D (6 bases). With 0 bases removed from V and 0 bases from J, the gap between germline ends came to 10 bases. This CDR3 contains 16 residues. Germline CDR1 reads SGHRS; CDR2 reads YFSETQ. This chain's CDR3 is CASSLAAGSSYNEQFF. CDR3 in DNA: TGCGCCAGCAGCTTGGCCGCGGGGAGCTCCTACAATGAGCAGTTCTTC.

In this sample, this clonotype turned up many times. V is TRBV25-1 and J is TRBJ1-2; 8 positions match TRBD1. Germline V gives CDR1 MGHDK, CDR2 SYGVNS. This CDR3 spans 17 amino acids. The junction had 9 bases not matched to a gene; V was cut back by 0 bases and J by 3 bases. The CDR3, as DNA: TGTGCCAGCAGTGAATATACTAGGACAGGGACTTACTATGGCTACACCTTC. Encoded protein: CASSEYTRTGTYYGYTF.

The chain's CDR3 is CASSLTGGQTNYGYTF. CDR3 nucleotides: TGTGCCAGCAGTTTAACGGGGGGACAGACAAACTATGGCTACACCTTC. The chain carries TRBV12-3 or TRBV12-4 and TRBJ1-2; 7 nucleotides match TRBD1. The CDR3 consists of 16 residues. V lost 2 bases and J lost 2; bases outside the gene matches: 8.

A few counts support this clonotype. V is TRBV12-5 and J is TRBJ2-5; tentatively, D is TRBD2 (5 bases). V was pared by 0 bases and J by 1 base, with 9 bases between. CDR1 is LGHNT and CDR2 is FRNRAP in the germline V gene. This CDR3 region has 15 residues. CDR3 in amino acids: CASGLVLGVQETQYF. DNA for the CDR3: TGTGCTAGTGGTTTGGTACTAGGTGTCCAAGAGACCCAGTACTTC. Supplemented by reference TRBV12-5 and TRBJ2-5, the full variable domain reads DARVTQTPRHKVTEMGQEVTMRCQPILGHNTVFWYRQTMMQGLELLAYFRNRAPLDDSGMPKDRFSAEMPDATLATLKIQPSEPRDSAVYFCASGLVLGVQETQYFGPGTRLLVL.

This clonotype showed up many times. The chain uses TRBV12-3 or TRBV12-4 and TRBJ2-5; D is tentatively TRBD1 or TRBD2 (5 bases each). V was clipped by 7 bases and J by 0 bases, with 15 bases between them. The CDR3 totals 15 residues. The CDR3 is CASMRGRQYQETQYF. The DNA for the CDR3 is TGTGCCAGCATGAGGGGACGGCAGTACCAAGAGACCCAGTACTTC.

V usage is TRBV19 and J usage is TRBJ1-1; the D gene is possibly TRBD1 (6 bases). Trimming shortened V by 7 bases and J by 2 bases, and 11 bases separated the two germline ends. Germline assignment: CDR1 LNHDA and CDR2 SQIVND (reference sequence). The CDR3 extends over 13 amino acids. In nucleotides, the CDR3 is TGTGCCAGTAAGGGGGAGATCAACACTGAAGCTTTCTTT. Translation gives CASKGEINTEAFF.

In its sample, this clonotype was seen many times. CDR3 in amino acids: CASSYKVELGYTF. Here the CDR3 DNA reads TGTGCCAGCAGTTATAAGGTTGAGCTTGGCTACACCTTC. The genes are TRBV6-5 and TRBJ1-2, with unresolved D. Germline V gene data show CDR1 as MNHEY and CDR2 as SVGAGI. V lost 3 bases to trimming and J lost 7 bases, with 12 bases between them. The CDR3 runs to 13 residues.

The sample holds many counts of this clonotype. The gene calls are TRBV12-3 or TRBV12-4 and TRBJ1-1, with no clear D. CDR3 length: 13 amino acids. V lost 5 bases to trimming and J lost 11 bases, with 18 bases between them. CDR3 nucleotides: TGTGCCAGCAGTGCCCCGGACGGACGCGAGGCTTTCTTT. Protein: CASSAPDGREAFF.

J is TRBJ1-2 and V is TRBV7-9, with D maybe TRBD1 (5 bases). Germline CDR1 is SEHNR and CDR2 is FQNEAQ (reference sequence). The CDR3 spans 14 residues. V dropped 5 bases and J dropped 4 bases, with 14 bases sitting between them. The CDR3 bases are TGTGCCAGCAGCCCAACCCGGGACGGCTATGGCTACACCTTC. Translated, it gives CASSPTRDGYGYTF.

V is TRBV13 and J is TRBJ2-5; D might be TRBD1 (6 bases). The V end was cut by 5 bases, the J end by 6 bases, with 22 bases between. The CDR3 totals 16 residues. Germline CDR1 reads PRHDT; CDR2 reads FYEKMQ (reference sequence). CDR3 region: CASSAATTGIGQTQYF. The CDR3 nucleotides are TGTGCCAGCAGCGCAGCAACTACAGGGATCGGGCAGACCCAGTACTTC.

This clonotype showed up many times. V is TRBV6-1 and J is TRBJ2-2, with no clear D. Germline V lookup: CDR1 MNHNS, CDR2 SASEGT. This CDR3 spans 15 amino acids. Trimming shortened V by 2 bases and J by 7 bases, and 14 bases separated the two germline ends. Here the CDR3 DNA reads TGTGCCAGCAGTGAAAATAACCCATCATACGGGGAGCTGTTTTTT. Amino acid sequence: CASSENNPSYGELFF.

This clonotype was seen only a few times. One end of the junction varies from germline; a read error may be responsible. The chain is built from TRBV11-2 and TRBJ2-1; D may be TRBD2 (5 bases). CDR1 is SGHAT and CDR2 is FQNNGV in the germline V gene. CDR3 length equals 12 residues. CDR3: CASTLPDWRQFF. CDR3 nucleotides: TGTGCCAGCACCTTACCGGACTGGAGGCAGTTCTTC.

This clonotype occurred many times. The chain recombines TRBV10-3 with TRBJ1-1; D is uncertain. V lost 10 bases and J 3 bases, leaving 18 bases between the germline ends. CDR1 and CDR2 from the germline V gene are ENHRY and SYGVKD. The CDR3 loop spans 14 amino acids. The chain's CDR3 is CATDTGPGYTEAFF. The CDR3 DNA sequence: TGTGCCACCGACACCGGGCCCGGATACACTGAAGCTTTCTTT.

This clonotype was observed at least ten times. This chain connects TRBV11-2 to TRBJ2-5, with TRBD1 as a possible D gene (5 bases). The CDR3 has 14 amino acids. CDR1 SGHAT and CDR2 FQNNGV come from the germline V gene. V was trimmed by 1 base and J by 3 bases, leaving 9 bases between them. Here the CDR3 DNA reads TGTGCCAGCAGCTTAGGACAGATGAAAGAGACCCAGTACTTC. This encodes CASSLGQMKETQYF.

The chain uses TRBV7-9 and TRBJ1-2, with D uncertain. Germline CDR1 reads SEHNR; CDR2 reads FQNEAQ (reference sequence). The germline V and J ends were trimmed by 5 bases and 2 bases, with 6 bases remaining between them. The CDR3 has 12 amino acids. The CDR3: CASSDGNYGYTF. CDR3 sequence (DNA): TGTGCCAGCAGCGACGGCAACTATGGCTACACCTTC.

This clonotype was picked up many times. This chain joins TRBV7-6 and TRBJ2-3; weak D call: TRBD1 (7 bases). Trimming pared 2 bases from V and 4 bases from J, leaving 19 bases between. Germline V CDR1 and CDR2: SGHVS, FNYEAQ. There are 17 residues in the CDR3. CDR3 loop: CASSLLPSGRGADTQYF. In nucleotides, the CDR3 is TGTGCCAGCAGCTTACTGCCCTCGGGCAGGGGGGCAGATACGCAGTATTTT.

This clonotype was seen many times. The chain uses TRBV3-1 and TRBJ1-1; D is ambiguous. The CDR3 runs to 15 residues. The germline CDR1 and CDR2 sequences are LGHDT and YNNKEL (reference sequence). The V and J ends lost 1 base and 1 base respectively, with 10 bases between them. CDR3 amino acids: CASSQAGRENTEAFF. The CDR3 bases are TGTGCCAGCAGCCAAGCGGGGAGGGAGAACACTGAAGCTTTCTTT.